The 24 T cell receptor beta chains below come from one sample, sequenced in a study of regulatory T cells. The PCR used 52 TRBV and 13 TRBJ primers. TCRdb's table, derived via immunoSEQ multiplex PCR, lists solely in-frame clones and lacks some. The sample lists approximately 10,000 clones, approximately 80% occurring once. Sequencing used CD8+ T cells sorted from blood. These receptors were taken from a person aged 18 to 35 with CD3G deficiency.

The CDR3 DNA is TGTGCCAGCAGCGCGCACCCCGGGACTAGCTACGAGCAGTACTTC. Protein: CASSAHPGTSYEQYF. The chain links TRBV11-2 to TRBJ2-5, with 8 nucleotides matching TRBD2. The J call may be in error: the DNA end matches TRBJ2-7 better. In germline, CDR1 is SGHAT, CDR2 FQNNGV. This CDR3 has 15 residues.

This sequence joins TRBV19 and TRBJ1-1, with D tentatively TRBD1 (6 bases). Germline assignment: CDR1 LNHDA and CDR2 SQIVND (reference sequence). Trimming removed 5 bases at V and 4 bases at J, with 17 bases between. This CDR3 has 15 residues. CDR3 in amino acids: CASSALRGGGTEAFF. Here the CDR3 DNA reads TGTGCCAGTAGTGCCCTCAGGGGAGGTGGCACTGAAGCTTTCTTT.

The rearrangement uses TRBV28 and TRBJ2-1; tentatively, D is TRBD1 or TRBD2 (5 bases each). This CDR3 is 15 amino acids long. The germline V gene has CDR1 MDHEN and CDR2 SYDVKM. Trimming took off 6 bases at V and 4 bases at J, with 16 bases between the two ends. The CDR3 DNA is TGTGCCAGCAGCTCTCCCGGGACCACATACAATGAGCAGTTCTTC. Translating gives CASSSPGTTYNEQFF.

The chain uses TRBV5-1 and TRBJ2-6; D is unresolved. Looked up from germline, CDR1 is SGHRS and CDR2 is YFSETQ. The CDR3 spans 14 residues. Trimming cost V 0 bases and J 4 bases, with 5 bases left between them. The CDR3 protein is CASSLVSGANVLTF. The CDR3 bases are TGCGCCAGCAGCTTGGTATCGGGGGCCAACGTCCTGACTTTC.

This chain connects TRBV12-1 to TRBJ2-6. TRBV12-1 is listed as a pseudogene. The CDR3 extends over 17 amino acids. This CDR3 is CASSILDVQSRANVLTF. CDR3 DNA sequence: TGTGCCAGCAGCATTTTAGATGTACAAAGTCGGGCCAACGTCCTGACTTTC.

The chain has TRBV5-1 and TRBJ1-1; D perhaps matches TRBD1 (6 bases). There are 14 residues in the CDR3. The V gene lost 0 bases and the J gene lost 1 base, with 7 bases spanning the gap. Germline assignment: CDR1 SGHRS and CDR2 YFSETQ. CDR3 coding DNA: TGCGCCAGCAGCTTGGGACAGGCGAACACTGAAGCTTTCTTT. It codes for CASSLGQANTEAFF. The full variable domain, with the rest looked up from reference TRBV5-1 and TRBJ1-1, is KAGVTQTPRYLIKTRGQQVTLSCSPISGHRSVSWYQQTPGQGLQFLFEYFSETQRNKGNFPGRFSGRQFSNSRSEMNVSTLELGDSALYLCASSLGQANTEAFFGQGTRLTVV.

This sequence joins TRBV5-1 and TRBJ2-3, with D perhaps TRBD1 or TRBD2 (5 bases each). The CDR3 sequence is 15 residues long. The V end lost 0 bases, the J end lost 1 base, and 9 bases lay between the germline ends. Germline lookup yields CDR1 SGHRS and CDR2 YFSETQ. The CDR3 DNA reads TGCGCCAGCAGCTTGGAGAGGGGCGGCACAGATACGCAGTATTTT. It codes for CASSLERGGTDTQYF.

In its sample, this clone was seen a few times. The chain joins TRBV19 to TRBJ2-1; D possibly matches TRBD1 or TRBD2 (5 bases each). From germline, CDR1 is LNHDA and CDR2 SQIVND (reference sequence). The ends were cut back, 5 bases at V and 0 bases at J, with 17 bases in the middle. This CDR3 is 17 amino acids long. The CDR3 spells CASSDYRGPGSYNEQFF. The CDR3 DNA reads as TGTGCCAGTAGTGACTACCGGGGCCCCGGCTCCTACAATGAGCAGTTCTTC.

This rearrangement joins TRBV11-3 to TRBJ2-7; 8 bases are a match to TRBD1. With 4 bases clipped from V and 2 bases from J, the junction kept 13 bases outside the gene matches. The germline gives CDR1 SGHNT, CDR2 YENEEA. This CDR3 is built from 17 residues. CDR3 nucleotides: TGTGCCAGCAGCTGCCAGCCCTGGGACAGGAGTGCCTACGAGCAGTACTTC. Residues: CASSCQPWDRSAYEQYF.

The chain uses TRBV6-1 and TRBJ1-2; tentative D call: TRBD1 (5 bases). Per germline, CDR1 MNHNS and CDR2 SASEGT. V lost 6 bases to trimming and J lost 9 bases, with 11 bases between them. This CDR3 region has 11 residues. The CDR3 is CASRATGRYTF. The CDR3 DNA follows: TGTGCCAGCAGGGCTACGGGACGCTACACCTTC.

The chain links TRBV6-6 to TRBJ2-6; no clear D gene. The V end lost 9 bases, the J end lost 2 bases, and 11 bases lay between the germline ends. Germline values: CDR1 MNHNY, CDR2 SVGAGI (reference sequence). The CDR3 is 14 residues long. For the CDR3, the DNA is TGTGCCAGTACCTATGGACCTGGGGCCAACGTCCTGACTTTC. It encodes CASTYGPGANVLTF.

This sequence joins TRBV6-1 and TRBJ2-7; D is tentatively TRBD1 or TRBD2 (5 bases each). The germline V gene encodes CDR1 MNHNS and CDR2 SASEGT. V lost 6 bases, J lost 4 bases, and 16 bases lay in between. This CDR3 spans 14 amino acids. The CDR3 DNA sequence: TGTGCCAGCAGCTCAACTTCTGGGGGATACGAGCAGTACTTC. Translating gives CASSSTSGGYEQYF.

The chain carries TRBV7-8 and TRBJ2-5; no definite D call. Trimming removed 2 bases from V and 2 bases from J, with 15 bases in between. The CDR3 is made up of 16 amino acids. Germline CDR1 SGHVS, CDR2 FQNEAQ. CDR3 in DNA: TGTGCCAGCAGCTTACGACGCGTAAAATTTCAAGAGACCCAGTACTTC. Translation gives CASSLRRVKFQETQYF.

The chain recombines TRBV5-1 with TRBJ2-5; D is uncertain. V was pared by 5 bases and J by 0 bases, with 14 bases between. The germline V gene has CDR1 SGHRS and CDR2 YFSETQ. This CDR3 comprises 15 residues. The DNA of the CDR3 is TGCGCCAGCAGAGTAGGCCAGCTGTACCAAGAGACCCAGTACTTC. Translation gives CASRVGQLYQETQYF.

The CDR3 reads CASSYTSTHEQYF. The CDR3, as DNA: TGTGCCAGCAGTTACACTAGCACCCACGAGCAGTACTTC. The chain is built from TRBV6-6 and TRBJ2-7, with D maybe TRBD2 (6 bases). This CDR3 comprises 13 residues. The germline V gene encodes CDR1 MNHNY and CDR2 SVGAGI (reference sequence). V dropped 2 bases and J dropped 5 bases, with 10 bases sitting between them.

This chain joins TRBV10-1 and TRBJ1-2; the D is unclear. The ends were cut back, 5 bases at V and 4 bases at J, with 20 bases in the middle. CDR1 and CDR2 from the germline V gene are WNHNN and SYGVQD (reference sequence). The CDR3 consists of 16 residues. The CDR3 here is CASSNRERRKTYGYTF. CDR3 in DNA: TGCGCCAGCAGTAATAGAGAAAGGCGAAAGACCTATGGCTACACCTTC.

The chain is built from TRBV27 and TRBJ2-5; D gene unclear. Germline CDR1 reads MNHEY; CDR2 reads SMNVEV (reference sequence). This CDR3 comprises 13 residues. Trimming cost V 4 bases and J 3 bases, with 9 bases left between them. As DNA, the CDR3 is TGTGCCAGCAGTTCCCTCGGTAAAGAGACCCAGTACTTC. Its translation is CASSSLGKETQYF.

This chain uses TRBV28 with TRBJ1-2, with D possibly being TRBD1 (5 bases). Trimming stripped 5 bases from V and 5 bases from J, with 18 bases between. CDR1 is MDHEN, CDR2 SYDVKM, per germline. The CDR3 extends over 15 amino acids. The DNA of the CDR3 is TGTGCCAGCAGTAAGGCAGGGATGCTGCGTTATGGCTACACCTTC. This translates into CASSKAGMLRYGYTF.

V is TRBV11-2 and J is TRBJ2-7; D tentatively fits TRBD1 or TRBD2 (6 bases each). Between the trimmed V and J ends, which lost 1 base and 7 bases, there was a span of 11 bases. Germline CDR1 SGHAT, CDR2 FQNNGV. The CDR3 contains 13 residues. CDR3 nucleotide sequence: TGTGCCAGCAGCTTAGGGGGGGCGAGGGAGCAGTACTTC. Translation gives CASSLGGAREQYF.

This clone is judged medium-sized (0.01 to 0.1%). The chain is built from TRBV28 and TRBJ2-7; D may be TRBD2 (7 bases). V was cut by 2 bases and J by 2 bases, with 22 bases left in between. Germline V gene lookup returns CDR1 MDHEN and CDR2 SYDVKM. CDR3 length: 18 residues. The CDR3: CASSLRPLGRGGTYEQYF. For the CDR3, the DNA is TGTGCCAGCAGTTTACGGCCCCTTGGGAGGGGGGGAACCTACGAGCAGTACTTC. Together with reference TRBV28 and TRBJ2-7, the CDR3 gives the full variable domain: DVKVTQSSRYLVKRTGEKVFLECVQDMDHENMFWYRQDPGLGLRLIYFSYDVKMKEKGDIPEGYSVSREKKERFSLILESASTNQTSMYLCASSLRPLGRGGTYEQYFGPGTRLTVT.

This rearrangement joins TRBV7-9 to TRBJ2-6; 7 bases line up with TRBD1. The CDR3 totals 16 residues. V was clipped by 4 bases and J by 2 bases; unmatched bases: 5. Germline CDR1 SEHNR, CDR2 FQNEAQ (reference sequence). CDR3 nucleotide sequence: TGTGCCAGCAGCTCCCGACAGGGAGCTGGGGCCAACGTCCTGACTTTC. This encodes CASSSRQGAGANVLTF.

Comment on this clone: The junction does not match germline at one end; this may be a read error. This chain joins TRBV10-3 and TRBJ2-7, with D perhaps matching TRBD2 (5 bases). The CDR3 has 17 residues. Germline assignment: CDR1 ENHRY and CDR2 SYGVKD. CDR3 protein: CASSEDSPRLWAYEQYF. The CDR3 nucleotides read TGTGCCAGCAGTGAGGACTCCCCTCGCCTCTGGGCCTACGAGCAGTACTTC.

In this sample, this clone turned up a few times. The chain carries TRBV6-1 and TRBJ2-7; 11 bases line up with TRBD1. This CDR3 region has 14 residues. V was clipped by 8 bases and J by 5 bases; unmatched bases: 8. The germline gives CDR1 MNHNS, CDR2 SASEGT. The CDR3 loop reads CASARTGGLDEQYF. In DNA, the CDR3 is TGTGCCAGCGCAAGGACAGGGGGCTTGGACGAGCAGTACTTC.

The V gene is TRBV10-3, the J gene TRBJ2-7; 7 nucleotides align to TRBD2. Trimming took 3 bases from V and 7 from J; bases not matched to a gene: 0. The CDR3 extends over 11 amino acids. Germline assignment: CDR1 ENHRY and CDR2 SYGVKD. The CDR3 DNA is TGTGCCATCAGTGACGGGGGGGAGCAGTACTTC. It codes for CAISDGGEQYF.